The TCR beta chain under discussion was sequenced for a study of vaccination and CD4 T cells after COVID-19. Study summary: The cells were exposed to overlapping spike peptides originating from SARS-CoV-2, HCoV-NL63, HCoV-OC43 and HCoV-229E for stimulation. Either a CEFX pool, an HIV-1 Nef pool, or no peptide was added to control cultures.

With respect to this clonotype: Its cognate antigen is unknown.

Looked up from germline, CDR1 is SEHNR and CDR2 is FQNEAQ (reference sequence). The CDR3 is 13 residues long. Deletions cut 2 bases from V and 2 bases from J, with 6 bases between. Study-wide results and caveats: The median number of SARS-CoV-2-reactive clonotypes increased from roughly 22 to 38, a change that did not reach significance.

Indicated time point: late sampling 161 to 241 days after vaccination in a few convalescent patients. As for treatment: approximately nine-day PBMC culture with coronavirus spike peptide pools or control peptides (ViraFEST assay). Half the medium was replaced with fresh IL-2 medium on days 3 and 7. Researchers used the Oncomine TCR Beta short-read assay to sequence DNA from cultured CD4+ T cells. Via MiXCR, TCRdb re-called the PCR reads, giving one row per CDR3 protein. The table shows 20,000 to 25,000 distinct CDR3 sequences, with 30% to 45% occurring only once. This clonotype originated in a human donor who had recovered from COVID-19. The sequencing used CD4+ T cells from blood, cultured in vitro, collected about 7 months after SARS-CoV-2 vaccination. This rearrangement joins TRBV7-9 to TRBJ1-2, with D uncertain. CDR3 coding DNA: TGTGCCAGCAGCTTATCAGTCAACTATGGCTACACCTTC. Encoded protein: CASSLSVNYGYTF.